The 28 T cell receptor beta chains below all came from one sample that was sequenced in a study of T cell responses to AZD1222 COVID-19 vaccine. Only in-frame clones appear in the TCRdb table, and some are missing; sequencing was by immunoSEQ multiplex PCR. The data show approximately 91,000 clones, roughly 88% seen once. The sample was peripheral blood, taken on day 0 of AZD1222 vaccination. The receptors originated from an adult in good health.

This clone appeared once. The gene calls are TRBV5-1 and TRBJ2-1, with 8 positions matching TRBD2. The J segment lost 6 bases and the V segment lost 3 bases, leaving 8 bases of the junction unmatched. There are 15 residues in the CDR3. Germline CDR1 SGHRS, CDR2 YFSETQ. CDR3 coding DNA: TGCGCCAGCAGCTCTCGGACTAGCCAGGCCAATGAGCAGTTCTTC. Translation: CASSSRTSQANEQFF.

This clone was found once. This chain uses TRBV19 with TRBJ2-5, with a weak D call TRBD2 (5 bases). The germline V gene has CDR1 LNHDA and CDR2 SQIVND (reference sequence). V was trimmed by 3 bases and J by 4 bases, leaving 9 bases between them. The CDR3 sequence is 13 residues long. CDR3 residues: CASSIYRGETQYF. The CDR3 bases are TGTGCCAGTAGTATTTACCGGGGAGAGACCCAGTACTTC.

This chain connects TRBV9 to TRBJ1-2; D uncertain. The CDR3 extends over 15 amino acids. V was shortened by 5 bases and J by 3 bases, with 17 bases between the two germline ends. Per the germline V gene, CDR1 is SGDLS and CDR2 is YYNGEE. CDR3: CASSPRGDGHYGYTF. DNA for the CDR3: TGTGCCAGCAGTCCGCGGGGAGACGGTCACTATGGCTACACCTTC.

The V and J genes are TRBV7-6 and TRBJ1-1; 8 bases are shared with TRBD1. The germline gives CDR1 SGHVS, CDR2 FNYEAQ. The V gene end was trimmed by 5 bases and the J gene end by 3 bases; junction bases not matched to a gene: 8. This CDR3 is 15 amino acids long. The CDR3 region is CASSPRTGTDTEAFF. In DNA, the CDR3 is TGTGCCAGCAGCCCAAGGACAGGGACAGACACTGAAGCTTTCTTT. The entire variable domain, with the rest obtained from reference TRBV7-6 and TRBJ1-1, is as follows: GAGVSQSPRYKVTKRGQDVALRCDPISGHVSLYWYRQALGQGPEFLTYFNYEAQQDKSGLPNDRFSAERPEGSISTLTIQRTEQRDSAMYRCASSPRTGTDTEAFFGQGTRLTVV.

This clone was seen just once. This chain uses TRBV9 with TRBJ2-5, with a tentative D call TRBD2 (7 bases). The CDR3 is 14 amino acids. Germline CDR1 is SGDLS and CDR2 is YYNGEE. The V end lost 3 bases, the J end lost 5 bases, and 14 bases lay between the germline ends. This chain's CDR3 is CASSEKGGVETQYF. DNA for the CDR3: TGTGCCAGCAGCGAGAAAGGGGGGGTGGAGACCCAGTACTTC.

This clone was seen a few times. The rearrangement joins TRBV11-3 to TRBJ2-7; 9 nucleotides align to TRBD1. The CDR3 has 11 residues. Germline values: CDR1 SGHNT, CDR2 YENEEA. The CDR3 is CQTGGTYEQYF. The CDR3 DNA is TGTCAGACAGGGGGGACCTACGAGCAGTACTTC.

This clone came up once. The chain's CDR3 is CASSGTPGTEETQYF. DNA of the CDR3: TGTGCCAGCAGCGGAACCCCCGGGACAGAAGAGACCCAGTACTTC. The V and J genes are TRBV6-5 and TRBJ2-5, with 7 bases identical to TRBD1. CDR3 length: 15 amino acids. V trimming: 6 bases; J trimming: 3 bases; junction bases outside the gene matches: 10. The germline V gene has CDR1 MNHEY and CDR2 SVGAGI.

The chain combines TRBV7-8 with TRBJ2-7, with D perhaps given as TRBD1 or TRBD2 (5 bases each). The length of the CDR3 is 14 residues. Trimming removed 4 bases at V and 2 bases at J, with 12 bases between. Germline values: CDR1 SGHVS, CDR2 FQNEAQ. CDR3 nucleotides: TGTGCCAGCAGCTACATGCCGGGACCCTACGAGCAGTACTTC. Residues: CASSYMPGPYEQYF.

The gene calls are TRBV6-5 and TRBJ1-1; D is undetermined. Trimming shortened V by 6 bases and J by 6 bases, and 20 bases separated the two germline ends. The CDR3 is 15 amino acids. Germline-derived CDR1 and CDR2 are MNHEY and SVGAGI. This CDR3 reads CASSPGRQTGAEAFF. The DNA of the CDR3 is TGTGCCAGCAGCCCCGGGAGGCAGACCGGGGCTGAAGCTTTCTTT.

This sequence joins TRBV6-2 or TRBV6-3 and TRBJ2-1; D is uncertain. CDR1 and CDR2 (germline): MNHEY, SVGEGT. CDR3 length: 16 amino acids. V gave up 4 bases and J gave up 7 bases, with 20 bases separating them. CDR3 amino acids: CASSSNVLDPVNEQFF. CDR3 coding DNA: TGTGCCAGCAGTTCTAACGTCCTCGATCCGGTAAATGAGCAGTTCTTC.

V usage is TRBV7-9 and J usage is TRBJ2-7; D unresolved. Trimming took off 5 bases at V and 5 bases at J, with 19 bases between the two ends. The CDR3 consists of 15 residues. Germline CDR1 is SEHNR and CDR2 is FQNEAQ (reference sequence). The CDR3 here is CASSTLAGKPDEQYF. CDR3 nucleotide sequence: TGTGCCAGCAGCACGTTGGCAGGAAAACCAGACGAGCAGTACTTC.

In DNA, the CDR3 is TGCGCCAGCAGCCCGAATCGGTGGGGGGCGGTCACCAATGAGCAGTTCTTC. Protein product: CASSPNRWGAVTNEQFF. This sequence joins TRBV23-1 and TRBJ2-1, with D perhaps TRBD1 or TRBD2 (6 bases each). TRBV23-1 is labeled an ORF, and its function is uncertain. With 6 bases removed from V and 6 bases from J, the gap between germline ends came to 24 bases. This CDR3 region has 17 residues.

The chain has TRBV27 and TRBJ2-3; D unclear. The CDR3 runs to 18 residues. CDR1 and CDR2 from the germline V gene are MNHEY and SMNVEV (reference sequence). Trimming stripped 2 bases from V and 2 bases from J, with 20 bases between. CDR3 amino acids: CASSLGYGATANTDTQYF. CDR3 bases: TGTGCCAGCAGTTTAGGTTACGGAGCGACGGCGAACACAGATACGCAGTATTTT.

The chain's CDR3 is CASSPETSGGPYEQYF. The CDR3 coding sequence is TGTGCCAGCAGCCCGGAGACTAGCGGGGGACCCTACGAGCAGTACTTC. This chain joins TRBV4-2 and TRBJ2-7; 12 bases align to TRBD2. J gave up 2 bases and V 4 bases, and 6 bases lay outside the gene matches. The CDR3 loop spans 16 amino acids. The V gene's germline CDR1 is LGHNA and CDR2 YNFKEQ.

The genes are TRBV9 and TRBJ2-7; 7 positions agree with TRBD1. V shed 5 bases and J 5 bases; nucleotides not matched to a gene: 4. The CDR3 length is 12 residues. From germline, CDR1 is SGDLS and CDR2 YYNGEE. Here the CDR3 reads CASSTGAHEQYF. CDR3 in DNA: TGTGCCAGCAGTACAGGGGCTCACGAGCAGTACTTC.

This chain uses TRBV19 with TRBJ2-1, with D uncertain. V lost 6 bases to trimming and J lost 12 bases, with 21 bases between them. CDR3 length: 14 residues. CDR1 is LNHDA, CDR2 SQIVND, per germline (reference sequence). CDR3 sequence: CASSQNSQDGGQFF. The CDR3 DNA sequence: TGTGCCAGTAGCCAGAATTCCCAGGACGGTGGGCAGTTCTTC.

J is TRBJ2-1 and V is TRBV24-1, with D possibly TRBD2 on 6 matching bases. The CDR3 consists of 12 residues. Germline assignment: CDR1 KGHDR and CDR2 SFDVKD. V lost 7 bases, J lost 12 bases, and 15 bases lay in between. CDR3 bases: TGTGCCACCAGCGCACGGGGCGGGGTGCAGTTCTTC. It codes for CATSARGGVQFF.

The chain recombines TRBV9 with TRBJ1-6; maybe TRBD1 (6 bases). Trimming took off 3 bases at V and 8 bases at J, with 15 bases between the two ends. Germline values: CDR1 SGDLS, CDR2 YYNGEE. CDR3 length: 15 residues. In nucleotides, the CDR3 is TGTGCCAGCAGCGCCACAGGGATGGGATATTCACCCCTCCACTTT. Protein sequence: CASSATGMGYSPLHF. The full variable domain, in which reference TRBV9 and TRBJ1-6 provide the parts outside the CDR3, is DSGVTQTPKHLITATGQRVTLRCSPRSGDLSVYWYQQSLDQGLQFLIQYYNGEERAKGNILERFSAQQFPDLHSELNLSSLELGDSALYFCASSATGMGYSPLHFGNGTRLTVT.

J is TRBJ2-3 and V is TRBV28, with D unclear. This CDR3 contains 12 residues. V was cut by 7 bases and J by 6 bases, with 11 bases left in between. CDR1 is MDHEN and CDR2 is SYDVKM in the germline V gene. The CDR3 loop reads CASINSGDTQYF. The CDR3, as DNA: TGTGCCAGCATTAATAGTGGGGATACGCAGTATTTT.

The V and J genes are TRBV9 and TRBJ2-3; 8 bases align to TRBD2. V lost 4 bases to trimming and J lost 6 bases; unmatched junction nucleotides: 10. The CDR3 totals 15 residues. Germline loops: CDR1 SGDLS, CDR2 YYNGEE. CDR3 nucleotide sequence: TGTGCCAGCAGCAAGCGGGGGCGATACGGGGATACGCAGTATTTT. Residues: CASSKRGRYGDTQYF.

This rearrangement joins TRBV2 to TRBJ1-6, with 8 positions matching TRBD1. The CDR3 spans 11 residues. V lost 6 bases, J lost 11 bases, and 0 bases stayed unmatched. CDR1 and CDR2 from the germline V gene are SNHLY and FYNNEI. The CDR3 sequence is CASRDRAPLHF. In nucleotides, the CDR3 is TGTGCCAGCAGGGACAGGGCACCCCTCCACTTT.

This chain joins TRBV5-1 and TRBJ1-2, with 8 positions matching TRBD1. The trim removed 4 bases at V and 1 base at J, leaving 6 bases unmatched. The germline V gene has CDR1 SGHRS and CDR2 YFSETQ. CDR3 length equals 15 residues. CDR3: CASSPPGQVNYGYTF. The DNA of the CDR3 is TGCGCCAGCAGCCCCCCGGGACAGGTTAACTATGGCTACACCTTC.

The CDR3 coding sequence is TGTGCCAGCCCAAGGGCAGGGGCTGGGAAGGGCTACACCTTC. Translation gives CASPRAGAGKGYTF. The chain links TRBV6-5 to TRBJ1-2, with a weak D call TRBD1 (6 bases). The CDR3 is 14 amino acids. Trimming took off 8 bases at V and 8 bases at J, with 21 bases between the two ends. CDR1 MNHEY and CDR2 SVGAGI come from the germline V gene.

The genes are TRBV13 and TRBJ1-5, with D maybe TRBD1 (5 bases). Trimming left V 0 bases short and J 6 bases short, with 18 bases between. Germline loops: CDR1 PRHDT, CDR2 FYEKMQ (reference sequence). The CDR3 contains 17 residues. CDR3 in amino acids: CASSLGLRQGRCQPQHF. The CDR3 nucleotides read TGTGCCAGCAGCTTAGGCCTCAGGCAGGGTAGATGTCAGCCCCAGCATTTT. The full variable domain, in which reference TRBV13 and TRBJ1-5 provide the parts outside the CDR3, is AAGVIQSPRHLIKEKRETATLKCYPIPRHDTVYWYQQGPGQDPQFLISFYEKMQSDKGSIPDRFSAQQFSDYHSELNMSSLELGDSALYFCASSLGLRQGRCQPQHFGDGTRLSIL.

This chain's CDR3 is CASSLPIAGETSYEQYF. CDR3 sequence (DNA): TGTGCCAGCAGCTTACCAATAGCGGGGGAAACCTCCTACGAGCAGTACTTC. The chain joins TRBV5-4 to TRBJ2-7; 9 nucleotides match TRBD2. V gave up 2 bases and J gave up 0 bases; unmatched junction bases: 9. The CDR3 runs to 17 residues. Germline loops: CDR1 SGHNT, CDR2 YYREEE (reference sequence).

The V gene is TRBV10-3, the J gene TRBJ1-2, with D perhaps TRBD1 (5 bases). V lost 4 bases and J 2 bases, leaving 11 bases between the germline ends. Germline values: CDR1 ENHRY, CDR2 SYGVKD. The CDR3 runs to 14 residues. The DNA for the CDR3 is TGTGCCATCAGTGGACGGGCAGGGAACTATGGCTACACCTTC. This codes for CAISGRAGNYGYTF.

The V and J genes are TRBV7-3 and TRBJ2-2; 10 bases fit TRBD2. Trimming took 5 bases from V and 1 from J; bases not matched to a gene: 7. Per the germline V gene, CDR1 is SGHTA and CDR2 is FQGTGA. The CDR3 contains 17 residues. The CDR3 loop is CASSGPIAGGNTGELFF. DNA of the CDR3: TGTGCCAGCAGCGGACCGATAGCGGGGGGGAACACCGGGGAGCTGTTTTTT.

J is TRBJ1-1 and V is TRBV6-5, with D possibly TRBD1 on 5 matching bases. The CDR3 is 13 residues long. The germline V gene encodes CDR1 MNHEY and CDR2 SVGAGI. Trimming pared 6 bases from V and 3 bases from J, leaving 11 bases between. CDR3 sequence (DNA): TGTGCCAGCAGCCGGGGGTGGGACACTGAAGCTTTCTTT. Translation: CASSRGWDTEAFF.